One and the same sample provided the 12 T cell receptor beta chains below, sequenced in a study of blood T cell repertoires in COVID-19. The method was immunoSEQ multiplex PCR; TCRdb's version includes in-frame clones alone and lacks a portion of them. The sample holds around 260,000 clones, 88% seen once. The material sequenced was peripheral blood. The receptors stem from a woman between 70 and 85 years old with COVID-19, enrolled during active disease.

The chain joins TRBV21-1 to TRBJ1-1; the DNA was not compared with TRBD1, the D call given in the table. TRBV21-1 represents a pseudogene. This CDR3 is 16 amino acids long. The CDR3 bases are TGTGCCAGCAGCAAAGGAAGGGAAAGGGGGCGCACTGAAGCTTTCTTT. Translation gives CASSKGRERGRTEAFF.

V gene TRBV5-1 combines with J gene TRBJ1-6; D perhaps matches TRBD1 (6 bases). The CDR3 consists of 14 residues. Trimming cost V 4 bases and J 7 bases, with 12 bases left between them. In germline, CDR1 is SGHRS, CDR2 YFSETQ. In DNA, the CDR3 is TGCGCCAGCAGCCAGGACAGCGTAAATTCACCCCTCCACTTT. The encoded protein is CASSQDSVNSPLHF.

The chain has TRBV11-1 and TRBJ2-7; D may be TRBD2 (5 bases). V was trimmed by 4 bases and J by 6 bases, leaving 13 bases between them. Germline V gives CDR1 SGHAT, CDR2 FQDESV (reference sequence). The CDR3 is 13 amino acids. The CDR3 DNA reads TGTGCCAGCAGCTCTCAACTAGGTAGCGAGCAGTACTTC. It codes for CASSSQLGSEQYF. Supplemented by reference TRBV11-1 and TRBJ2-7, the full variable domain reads EAEVAQSPRYKITEKSQAVAFWCDPISGHATLYWYRQILGQGPELLVQFQDESVVDDSQLPKDRFSAERLKGVDSTLKIQPAELGDSAMYLCASSSQLGSEQYFGPGTRLTVT.

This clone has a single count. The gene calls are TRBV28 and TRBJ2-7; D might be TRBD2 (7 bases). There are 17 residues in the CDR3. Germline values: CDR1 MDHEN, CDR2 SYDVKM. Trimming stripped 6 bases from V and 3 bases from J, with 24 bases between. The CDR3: CASSPRPRGGLLYEQYF. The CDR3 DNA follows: TGTGCCAGCAGCCCGCGACCAAGGGGGGGGCTTCTCTACGAGCAGTACTTC.

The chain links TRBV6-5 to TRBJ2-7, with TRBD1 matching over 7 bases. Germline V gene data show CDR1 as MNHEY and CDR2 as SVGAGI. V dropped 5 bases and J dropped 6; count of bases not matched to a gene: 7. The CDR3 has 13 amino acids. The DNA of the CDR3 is TGTGCCAGCAGTAGGGACAGAGGTATCGAGCAGTACTTC. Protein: CASSRDRGIEQYF.

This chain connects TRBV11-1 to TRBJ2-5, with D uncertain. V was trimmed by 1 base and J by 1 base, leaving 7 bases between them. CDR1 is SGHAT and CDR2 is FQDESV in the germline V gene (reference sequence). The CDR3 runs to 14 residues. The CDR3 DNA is TGTGCCAGCAGCTTAGGAGCTATCCAAGAGACCCAGTACTTC. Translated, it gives CASSLGAIQETQYF.

The DNA of the CDR3 is TGTGCCACCGCCGGGGACACTGAAGCTTTCTTT. This translates into CATAGDTEAFF. The chain carries TRBV28 and TRBJ1-1; no clear D gene. Deletions cut 10 bases from V and 3 bases from J, with 9 bases between. Germline V gene sequence: CDR1 MDHEN, CDR2 SYDVKM. This CDR3 has 11 residues.

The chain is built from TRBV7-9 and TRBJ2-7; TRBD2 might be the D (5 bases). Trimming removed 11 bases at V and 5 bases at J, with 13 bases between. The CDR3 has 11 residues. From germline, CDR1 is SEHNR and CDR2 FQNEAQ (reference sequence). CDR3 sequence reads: CAYAGEDEQYF. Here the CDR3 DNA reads TGTGCCTATGCGGGTGAGGACGAGCAGTACTTC.

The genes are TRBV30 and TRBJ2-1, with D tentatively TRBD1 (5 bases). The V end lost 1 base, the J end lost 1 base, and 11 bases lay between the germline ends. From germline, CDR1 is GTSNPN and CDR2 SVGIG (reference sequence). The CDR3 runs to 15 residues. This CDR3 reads CAWSGDSASYNEQFF. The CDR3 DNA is TGTGCCTGGAGTGGAGACAGTGCGTCCTACAATGAGCAGTTCTTC.

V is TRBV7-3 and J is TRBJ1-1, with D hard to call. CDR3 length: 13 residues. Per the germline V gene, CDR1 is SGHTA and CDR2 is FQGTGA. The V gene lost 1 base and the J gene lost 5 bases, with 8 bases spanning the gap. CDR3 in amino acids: CASSLRAGTEAFF. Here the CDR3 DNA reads TGTGCCAGCAGCTTAAGGGCGGGGACTGAAGCTTTCTTT. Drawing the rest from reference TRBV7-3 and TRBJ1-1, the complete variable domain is GAGVSQTPSNKVTEKGKYVELRCDPISGHTALYWYRQSLGQGPEFLIYFQGTGAADDSGLPNDRFFAVRPEGSVSTLKIQRTERGDSAVYLCASSLRAGTEAFFGQGTRLTVV.

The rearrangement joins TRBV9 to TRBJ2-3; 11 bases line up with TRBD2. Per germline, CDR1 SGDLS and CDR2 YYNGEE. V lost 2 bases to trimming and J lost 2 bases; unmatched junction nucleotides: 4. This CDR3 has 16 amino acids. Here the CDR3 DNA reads TGTGCCAGCAGCGTTAGCGGGGGGGGCGACACAGATACGCAGTATTTT. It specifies CASSVSGGGDTDTQYF.

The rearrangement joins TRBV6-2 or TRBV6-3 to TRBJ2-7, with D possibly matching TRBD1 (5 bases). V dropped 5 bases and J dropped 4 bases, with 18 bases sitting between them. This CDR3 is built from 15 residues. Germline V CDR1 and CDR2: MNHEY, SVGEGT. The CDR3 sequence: CASSGNRIPVYEQYF. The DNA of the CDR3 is TGTGCCAGCAGTGGCAACAGGATACCAGTGTACGAGCAGTACTTC.